This T cell receptor beta chain comes out of a study of cytomegalovirus exposure and HLA in healthy donors. Study outcomes and limitations: CMV serostatus was the sole immune exposure data available.

It was with 60 Vbeta and 13 Jbeta primers that the PCR ran. Some clones are missing from TCRdb's copy, which holds only in-frame ones; the method was immunoSEQ multiplex PCR. The sample has roughly 100,000 clones, around 80% seen once; the top ten hold about 5.3%. From germline, CDR1 is SEHNR and CDR2 FQNEAQ (reference sequence). V shed 1 base and J shed 7 bases, with 14 bases lying between them. CDR3 length equals 14 residues. Details on this clone: Its antigen is undetermined.

Those who donated were healthy bone marrow donors. Sequencing used PBMCs. The chain is built from TRBV7-9 and TRBJ2-7; no clear D. The sequence derives from a male donor in good health and CMV-seronegative. The DNA for the CDR3 is TGTGCCAGCAGCTTAGATCCTTCCCGGCGGGAGCAGTACTTC. Its protein product is CASSLDPSRREQYF.